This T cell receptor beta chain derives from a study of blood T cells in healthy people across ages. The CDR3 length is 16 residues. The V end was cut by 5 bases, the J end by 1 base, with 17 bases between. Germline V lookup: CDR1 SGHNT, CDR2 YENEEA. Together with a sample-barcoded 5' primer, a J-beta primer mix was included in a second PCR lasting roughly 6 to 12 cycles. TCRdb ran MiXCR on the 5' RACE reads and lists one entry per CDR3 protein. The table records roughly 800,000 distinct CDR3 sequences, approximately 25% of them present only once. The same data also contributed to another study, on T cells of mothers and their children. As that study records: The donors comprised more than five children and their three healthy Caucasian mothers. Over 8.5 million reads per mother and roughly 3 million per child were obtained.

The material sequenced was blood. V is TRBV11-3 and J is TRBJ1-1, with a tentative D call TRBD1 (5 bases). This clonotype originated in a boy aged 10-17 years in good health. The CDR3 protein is CASSPPRGWKNTEAFF. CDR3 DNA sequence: TGTGCCAGCAGCCCCCCACGGGGGTGGAAGAACACTGAAGCTTTCTTT.